This TCR beta chain was documented in a study of a mutant IDH1 vaccine in newly diagnosed glioma. Time point noted: week 35, safety follow-up. Every vaccine dose comprised 300 ug of mutant IDH1 20-mer peptide plus topical imiquimod. The CDR3 runs to 15 residues. CDR1 and CDR2 (germline): SEHNR, FQNEAQ (reference sequence). V was pared by 1 base and J by 5 bases, with 14 bases between. Profiling relied on immunoSEQ multiplex PCR, and the TCRdb table lists in-frame clones only, not all of them. The sample contains some 29,000 clones, 60% to 85% of which appear only once. Regarding this clone: Its antigen is unidentified.

This TCR came from a woman aged 30 to 39 with glioma. Some clones in this sample may be carry-over from other donors' samples. The sequencing used PBMCs, collected from a glioma patient whose treatment included an IDH1 peptide vaccine. V usage is TRBV7-9 and J usage is TRBJ2-5; possibly TRBD1 for D (6 bases). DNA for the CDR3: TGTGCCAGCAGCTTAGAGGCAGGGGCGTGGGAGACCCAGTACTTC. The encoded protein is CASSLEAGAWETQYF.